This TCR beta chain is from a study of T cells expressing NK-cell markers. About the research overall: Seven of eight sequenced donors tested HCMV-seropositive; one tested seronegative.

The V gene's germline CDR1 is DFQATT and CDR2 SNEGSKA (reference sequence). The CDR3 totals 14 residues. The authors made TCR beta cDNA libraries by 5'RACE template switching. This switching added a universal primer site and UMIs. Reanalyzing the 5' RACE reads, TCRdb keeps one entry per CDR3 protein, without DNA. The sample totals roughly 390,000 distinct CDR3 sequences. The sequenced sample consisted of blood T cells: a sorted CD56 or NKG2C T cell subset, CD4+ or CD8+ T cells, or bulk PBMC T cells (not recorded which). The V and J genes are TRBV20-1 and TRBJ2-3; the D call of TRBD1 rests on TCRdb alone, since no DNA is present to check it. The sequence was collected from a man aged 18-70 years in good health. The CDR3 sequence is CSAYTPGRTDTQYF.